This TCR beta chain is drawn from a study of shared clonotypes between healthy human individuals. At deep level, the assay was performed. Each subset's genomic DNA was shared equally among a number of immunoSEQ plates. 300 ng DNA, some 30,000 T cell genomes, went into unsorted PBMC replicate PCRs. In the authors' workflow: Sequence data from immunoSEQ were junction-only and lacked quality scores; consequently, filtering differed. Assay: immunoSEQ multiplex PCR; the TCRdb copy retains only in-frame clones and omits some. V and J calls and clone size are given by that table; D and trimming were obtained from the DNA. This sample has 550,000 to 600,000 clones, with roughly 79% found just once. This clone has a handful of counts. Trimming pared 8 bases from V and 3 bases from J, leaving 7 bases between. This CDR3 is 11 amino acids long. Germline V CDR1 and CDR2: SNHLY, FYNNEI.

Sequencing was done on a sample of PBMCs. V is TRBV2 and J is TRBJ1-1; D not certain. The receptor comes from a woman aged 40-49 years in good health. Some clones in this sample may be carry-over from other donors' samples. Written as DNA, the CDR3 is TGTGCCAGCGTCATGGACACTGAAGCTTTCTTT. Translated, it gives CASVMDTEAFF. The complete variable domain, with remaining parts taken from reference TRBV2 and TRBJ1-1, reads EPEVTQTPSHQVTQMGQEVILRCVPISNHLYFYWYRQILGQKVEFLVSFYNNEISEKSEIFDDQFSVERPDGSNFTLKIRSTKLEDSAMYFCASVMDTEAFFGQGTRLTVV.